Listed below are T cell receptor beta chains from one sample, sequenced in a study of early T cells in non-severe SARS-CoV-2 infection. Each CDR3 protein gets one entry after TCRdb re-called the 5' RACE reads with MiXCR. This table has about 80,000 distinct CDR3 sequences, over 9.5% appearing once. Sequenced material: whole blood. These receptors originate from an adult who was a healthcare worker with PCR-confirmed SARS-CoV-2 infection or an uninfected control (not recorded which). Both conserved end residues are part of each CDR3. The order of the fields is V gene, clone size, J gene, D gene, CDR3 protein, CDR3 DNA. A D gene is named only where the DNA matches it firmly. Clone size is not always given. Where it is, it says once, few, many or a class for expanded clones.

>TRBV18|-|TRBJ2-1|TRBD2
CASSPLAGNNEQFF
TGTGCCAGCTCACCCCTAGCGGGCAACAATGAGCAGTTCTTC
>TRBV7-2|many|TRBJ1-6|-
CASSPGSTHSPLHF
TGTGCCAGCAGCCCCGGCAGTACGCATTCACCCCTCCACTTT
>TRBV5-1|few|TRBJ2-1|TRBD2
CASSLGLAGGHEQFF
TGCGCCAGCAGCTTGGGACTAGCGGGAGGCCATGAGCAGTTCTTC
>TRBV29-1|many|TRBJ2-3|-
CSVPPGEASTQYF
TGCAGCGTTCCCCCAGGGGAGGCTAGTACGCAGTATTTT
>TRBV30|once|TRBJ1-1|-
CACPPGGGGTEAFF
TGTGCCTGTCCCCCCGGAGGGGGTGGGACTGAAGCTTTCTTT
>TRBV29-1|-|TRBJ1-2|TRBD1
CSAGTGGNYGYTF
TGCAGCGCCGGGACAGGGGGCAACTATGGCTACACCTTC
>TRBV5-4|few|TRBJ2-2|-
CASSFIMAPGPHSLFF
TGTGCCAGCAGCTTTATTATGGCCCCCGGACCGCATTCTCTGTTTTTT
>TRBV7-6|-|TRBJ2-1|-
CASSPKGRGQFF
TGTGCCAGCAGCCCCAAGGGACGGGGGCAGTTCTTC
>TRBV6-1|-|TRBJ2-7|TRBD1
CASNRGLNNDEQYF
TGTGCCAGCAACAGGGGCCTGAATAATGACGAGCAGTACTTC
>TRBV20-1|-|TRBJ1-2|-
CSARDEERYGYTF
TGCAGTGCTAGAGATGAGGAACGGTATGGCTACACCTTC
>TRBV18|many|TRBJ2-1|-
CASSSRGGANLNEQFF
TGTGCCAGCTCATCACGGGGAGGCGCTAATCTGAATGAGCAGTTCTTC
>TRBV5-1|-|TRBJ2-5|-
CASSRQQGVKETQYF
TGCGCCAGCAGCAGGCAACAGGGAGTTAAAGAGACCCAGTACTTC
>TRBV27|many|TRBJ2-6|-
CASSFGGSGANVLTF
TGTGCCAGCAGTTTCGGGGGCTCTGGGGCCAACGTCCTGACTTTC
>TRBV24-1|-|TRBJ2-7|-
CATKGQRKFYEQYF
TGTGCCACCAAAGGGCAGCGGAAATTTTACGAGCAGTACTTC
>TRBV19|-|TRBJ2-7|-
CASSTEGDEQYF
TGTGCCAGTAGTACGGAAGGGGACGAGCAGTACTTC
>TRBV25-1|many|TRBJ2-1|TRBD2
CASSDQAGASPSYNEQFF
TGTGCCAGCAGTGATCAAGCGGGAGCATCCCCCTCCTACAATGAGCAGTTCTTC
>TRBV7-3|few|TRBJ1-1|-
CASSFDGGTEAFF
TGTGCCAGCAGCTTTGACGGGGGGACTGAAGCTTTCTTT
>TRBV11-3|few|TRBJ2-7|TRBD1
CASSPRQGASYEQYF
TGTGCCAGCAGCCCGCGACAGGGGGCGAGCTACGAGCAGTACTTC
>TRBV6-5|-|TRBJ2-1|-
CASSLTWRGWDEQFF
TGTGCCAGCAGTCTCACGTGGCGAGGATGGGATGAGCAGTTCTTC
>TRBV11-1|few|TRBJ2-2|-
CASSLVQGAGELFF
TGTGCCAGCAGCTTAGTCCAGGGCGCCGGGGAGCTGTTTTTT
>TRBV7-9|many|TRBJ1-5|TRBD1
CASSSFVQGMNQPQHF
TGTGCCAGCAGTTCTTTCGTACAGGGGATGAATCAGCCCCAGCATTTT
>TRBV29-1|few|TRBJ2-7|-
CSVEDPGRGSYEQYF
TGCAGCGTTGAAGATCCAGGAAGGGGATCCTACGAGCAGTACTTC